This passage covers 16 T cell receptor beta chains from one sample sequenced in a study of cytomegalovirus exposure and HLA in healthy donors. Primers for the PCR totalled 60 Vbeta and 13 Jbeta. TCRdb's copy holds only in-frame clones and misses some; the assay was immunoSEQ multiplex PCR. The table has 150,000 to 200,000 clones, over 65% seen once. The specimen sequenced was PBMCs. These TCRs come from a boy aged 2 to 10 in good health and CMV-seronegative.

As to this clone: This specimen includes other DNA sequences encoding the same CDR3. This sequence joins TRBV20-1 and TRBJ1-2, with TRBD1 as a possible D gene (5 bases). The CDR3 sequence is 10 residues long. The V gene's germline CDR1 is DFQATT and CDR2 SNEGSKA (reference sequence). V was pared by 5 bases and J by 8 bases, with 9 bases between. CDR3 sequence: CSAAGGGYTF. Written as DNA, the CDR3 is TGCAGTGCTGCTGGGGGGGGCTACACCTTC.

The chain joins TRBV7-2 to TRBJ2-3, with a possible D match to TRBD2 (6 bases). This CDR3 has 16 residues. Per germline, CDR1 SGHTA and CDR2 FQGNSA. V was pared by 5 bases and J by 6 bases, with 21 bases between. The DNA of the CDR3 is TGTGCCAGCAGCAGAGCCCTTAGCGGAAGCGGCGATACGCAGTATTTT. Protein product: CASSRALSGSGDTQYF.

This sequence joins TRBV5-1 and TRBJ1-2; TRBD1 aligns across 12 bases. The length of the CDR3 is 17 residues. Germline CDR1 and CDR2: SGHRS and YFSETQ. The ends lost 4 bases at V and 4 bases at J; junction bases unmatched: 11. The CDR3 bases are TGCGCCAGCAGCCTGGGGGGGACAGGGGGCGTCCTCTATGGCTACACCTTC. This gives the protein CASSLGGTGGVLYGYTF. Together with reference TRBV5-1 and TRBJ1-2, the CDR3 gives the full variable domain: KAGVTQTPRYLIKTRGQQVTLSCSPISGHRSVSWYQQTPGQGLQFLFEYFSETQRNKGNFPGRFSGRQFSNSRSEMNVSTLELGDSALYLCASSLGGTGGVLYGYTFGSGTRLTVV.

J is TRBJ1-2 and V is TRBV12-5; 7 nucleotides match TRBD1. CDR3 length: 14 residues. Trimming removed 5 bases from V and 6 bases from J; junction bases left unmatched: 9. CDR1 and CDR2 (germline): LGHNT, FRNRAP. For the CDR3, the DNA is TGTGCTAGTGGTCAGGACAGGAGGGTGCATGGCTACACCTTC. The encoded protein is CASGQDRRVHGYTF.

The genes are TRBV6-1 and TRBJ2-3, with 8 nucleotides matching TRBD2. Germline loops: CDR1 MNHNS, CDR2 SASEGT. The ends lost 6 bases at V and 2 bases at J; junction bases unmatched: 1. The CDR3 runs to 13 residues. Written as DNA, the CDR3 is TGTGCCAGCAGCGGGGGGGACACAGATACGCAGTATTTT. Its translation is CASSGGDTDTQYF.

The CDR3 loop reads CSAGDDWSEAFF. CDR3 DNA sequence: TGCAGCGCGGGGGACGATTGGTCTGAAGCTTTCTTT. This rearrangement joins TRBV29-1 to TRBJ1-1, with D possibly TRBD1 on 5 matching bases. The CDR3 totals 12 residues. Trimming left V 7 bases short and J 6 bases short, with 15 bases between. Germline CDR1 reads SQVTM; CDR2 reads ANQGSEA.

V gene TRBV7-9 combines with J gene TRBJ1-1; TRBD1 is a possible D gene (5 bases). V was cut by 6 bases and J by 1 base, with 9 bases left in between. The CDR3 is 13 amino acids. The germline gives CDR1 SEHNR, CDR2 FQNEAQ (reference sequence). CDR3 sequence reads: CASRGPWNTEAFF. CDR3 DNA: TGTGCCAGCAGGGGGCCGTGGAACACTGAAGCTTTCTTT. Looking up the rest from reference TRBV7-9 and TRBJ1-1 gives the full variable domain: DTGVSQNPRHKITKRGQNVTFRCDPISEHNRLYWYRQTLGQGPEFLTYFQNEAQLEKSRLLSDRFSAERPKGSFSTLEIQRTEQGDSAMYLCASRGPWNTEAFFGQGTRLTVV.

The CDR3 loop is CASSPFQGSYEQYF. The CDR3 DNA follows: TGTGCCAGTAGTCCGTTCCAGGGATCCTACGAGCAGTACTTC. The gene calls are TRBV19 and TRBJ2-7; TRBD1 is a possible D gene (5 bases). This CDR3 comprises 14 residues. Germline CDR1 reads LNHDA; CDR2 reads SQIVND (reference sequence). V lost 5 bases, J lost 1 base, and 12 bases lay in between.

This clone was recorded once. The rearrangement links TRBV6-1 to TRBJ2-4, with D possibly TRBD2 on 7 matching bases. CDR1 and CDR2 (germline): MNHNS, SASEGT. The CDR3 consists of 14 residues. The ends were cut back, 6 bases at V and 15 bases at J, with 24 bases in the middle. Written as DNA, the CDR3 is TGTGCCAGCAGCCAATCCCACAGAAGGGGGGAGGGGTACTTC. It yields the protein CASSQSHRRGEGYF.

The chain combines TRBV5-1 with TRBJ2-2; 7 bases are shared with TRBD2. This CDR3 contains 14 residues. V was pared by 2 bases and J by 7 bases, with 5 bases of the junction left unmatched. CDR1 and CDR2 from the germline V gene are SGHRS and YFSETQ. CDR3: CASSFNGGNGELFF. The CDR3, as DNA: TGCGCCAGCAGCTTTAACGGGGGGAACGGGGAGCTGTTTTTT.

The count of this clone is one. The chain carries TRBV5-1 and TRBJ2-5; tentative D call: TRBD2 (7 bases). The germline CDR1 and CDR2 sequences are SGHRS and YFSETQ. V lost 3 bases and J lost 5, with 17 bases in between. CDR3 length: 15 amino acids. CDR3 region: CASSSVGGPLETQYF. DNA for the CDR3: TGCGCCAGCAGCTCAGTGGGGGGGCCTCTCGAGACCCAGTACTTC.

This rearrangement joins TRBV6-5 to TRBJ2-2; 8 nucleotides match TRBD2. CDR1 and CDR2 from the germline V gene are MNHEY and SVGAGI. V lost 6 bases to trimming and J lost 5 bases; unmatched junction nucleotides: 8. The CDR3 loop spans 15 amino acids. As DNA, the CDR3 is TGTGCCAGCAGACCTGGACTAGCTGGGACCGGGGAGCTGTTTTTT. It codes for CASRPGLAGTGELFF.

The chain is built from TRBV18 and TRBJ1-1; 8 nucleotides line up with TRBD1. The V and J ends lost 3 bases and 0 bases, in that order; junction bases with no gene match: 3. The CDR3 has 15 residues. Germline values: CDR1 KGHSH, CDR2 LQKENI. For the CDR3, the DNA is TGTGCCAGCTCACCCGGGACAGGATTGAACACTGAAGCTTTCTTT. Translation: CASSPGTGLNTEAFF.

The CDR3 is CATIKPGGYGETQYF. The CDR3 bases are TGTGCCACCATAAAGCCGGGGGGCTATGGAGAGACCCAGTACTTC. The chain recombines TRBV6-1 with TRBJ2-5; weak D call: TRBD2 (7 bases). V shed 10 bases and J shed 4 bases, with 22 bases lying between them. Per the germline V gene, CDR1 is MNHNS and CDR2 is SASEGT. CDR3 length equals 15 residues.

This clone has more than one count but fewer than ten. V usage is TRBV2 and J usage is TRBJ2-3; TRBD2 is a possible D gene (7 bases). Germline V gene lookup returns CDR1 SNHLY and CDR2 FYNNEI. Trimming stripped 6 bases from V and 0 bases from J, with 16 bases between. The CDR3 runs 16 residues. The CDR3 spells CASSPLGGGSTDTQYF. The CDR3 region has the DNA TGTGCCAGCAGCCCATTGGGCGGGGGCAGCACAGATACGCAGTATTTT.

The chain uses TRBV2 and TRBJ1-2, with a tentative D call TRBD1 (6 bases). Germline V gene lookup returns CDR1 SNHLY and CDR2 FYNNEI. V was pared by 5 bases and J by 4 bases, with 11 bases between. The CDR3 has 13 amino acids. The CDR3 sequence: CASSYRAPYGYTF. The DNA for the CDR3 is TGTGCCAGCAGTTACAGGGCTCCCTATGGCTACACCTTC.